Listed here are 17 T cell receptor beta chains from one sample, sequenced in a study of cytomegalovirus exposure and HLA in healthy donors. PCR involved 60 Vbeta and 13 Jbeta primers. Sequencing used immunoSEQ multiplex PCR; TCRdb keeps in-frame clones, though not all of them. The top ten clones hold 7.7% of a sample with 180,000 or so clones, 60% to 80% of them seen once. Sequenced input: PBMCs. Receptor source: a woman aged 40 to 50 in good health and CMV-seropositive.

This chain connects TRBV14 to TRBJ2-3; maybe TRBD1 (5 bases). The CDR3 covers 16 residues. The germline V and J ends were trimmed by 1 base and 3 bases, with 14 bases remaining between them. Germline CDR1 and CDR2: SGHDN and FVKESK. The CDR3 nucleotides are TGTGCCAGCAGCCAAGTTCTAGGACACCTAACAGATACGCAGTATTTT. Protein sequence: CASSQVLGHLTDTQYF.

This clone was found once. The chain joins TRBV10-3 to TRBJ2-5; possibly TRBD1 for D (5 bases). The J call may be mistaken, given a closer DNA end match to TRBJ2-7. This CDR3 region has 15 residues. Germline CDR1 reads ENHRY; CDR2 reads SYGVKD. The CDR3 nucleotides read TGTGCCATCAGTGAGGCGCCAGGGAAATCCTACGAGCAGTACTTC. Its protein is CAISEAPGKSYEQYF.

This clone was seen just once. CDR3 loop: CASSPIAGNTIYF. CDR3 bases: TGTGCCAGCAGTCCCATTGCTGGAAACACCATATATTTT. The chain is built from TRBV6-6 and TRBJ1-3; D uncertain. Trimming shortened V by 5 bases and J by 2 bases, and 7 bases separated the two germline ends. The germline V gene has CDR1 MNHNY and CDR2 SVGAGI (reference sequence). This CDR3 has 13 amino acids.

This clone was seen a handful of times. The V and J genes are TRBV4-1 and TRBJ2-5; D gene uncertain. The CDR3 contains 14 residues. Germline V gives CDR1 MGHRA, CDR2 YSYEKL. V was shortened by 1 base and J by 4 bases, with 10 bases between the two germline ends. The CDR3 DNA reads as TGCGCCAGCAGCCAAGCATCCCCCCCAGAGACCCAGTACTTC. Translation: CASSQASPPETQYF.

This chain connects TRBV6-1 to TRBJ1-6; D gene ambiguous. Germline CDR1 is MNHNS and CDR2 is SASEGT. Trimming removed 11 bases from V and 8 bases from J, with 16 bases in between. The length of the CDR3 is 13 residues. CDR3 protein: CAVGAFEDSPLHF. CDR3 sequence (DNA): TGTGCCGTAGGCGCCTTCGAGGATTCACCCCTCCACTTT.

The rearrangement uses TRBV11-3 and TRBJ2-7; 8 bases are shared with TRBD2. The CDR3 spans 16 residues. Germline loops: CDR1 SGHNT, CDR2 YENEEA. V lost 1 base and J lost 3; bases outside the gene matches: 8. The CDR3 region has the DNA TGTGCCAGCAGCTTAGCATCGGGACTAGTAATCTACGAGCAGTACTTC. Its protein is CASSLASGLVIYEQYF.

The J gene is TRBJ2-7, the V gene TRBV28; 9 bases fit TRBD1. The CDR3 is 15 residues long. Per the germline V gene, CDR1 is MDHEN and CDR2 is SYDVKM. Losses at the gene ends were 5 bases for V and 0 bases for J; bases not matched to a gene: 5. CDR3 in DNA: TGTGCCAGCAGTCCCCGGGACAGGGCCTCCTACGAGCAGTACTTC. It encodes CASSPRDRASYEQYF.

The chain has TRBV4-1 and TRBJ1-3; D is unresolved. CDR3 length: 11 amino acids. Germline V gene sequence: CDR1 MGHRA, CDR2 YSYEKL. The V end was cut by 6 bases, the J end by 4 bases, with 4 bases between. CDR3 residues: CASRQGNTIYF. CDR3 bases: TGCGCCAGCAGACAGGGAAACACCATATATTTT.

The chain joins TRBV7-3 to TRBJ1-3; D uncertain. The DNA end lines up better with TRBJ2-2; the J call may be wrong. The CDR3 totals 12 residues. Germline loops: CDR1 SGHTA, CDR2 FQGTGA. CDR3 residues: CASSFLGGELFF. The DNA for the CDR3 is TGTGCCAGCAGCTTTTTGGGCGGGGAGCTGTTTTTT.

The chain has TRBV10-3 and TRBJ2-3; TRBD2 is a possible D gene (5 bases). Germline V gene data show CDR1 as ENHRY and CDR2 as SYGVKD. V shed 8 bases and J shed 1 base, with 10 bases lying between them. This CDR3 has 13 amino acids. In DNA, the CDR3 is TGTGCCATCGGGCTAGCCCGCACAGATACGCAGTATTTT. Translation gives CAIGLARTDTQYF.

The chain recombines TRBV6-5 with TRBJ1-4; D is unresolved. The CDR3 loop spans 15 amino acids. From germline, CDR1 is MNHEY and CDR2 SVGAGI. Trimming removed 0 bases at V and 6 bases at J, with 11 bases between. The CDR3 sequence is CASSYSANPYEKLFF. CDR3 DNA sequence: TGTGCCAGCAGTTACTCGGCAAATCCTTATGAAAAACTGTTTTTT.

The chain links TRBV10-3 to TRBJ2-7, with a possible D match to TRBD1 (5 bases). The CDR3 totals 15 residues. V was trimmed by 10 bases and J by 2 bases, leaving 21 bases between them. In germline, CDR1 is ENHRY, CDR2 SYGVKD. For the CDR3, the DNA is TGTGCCACCAGAAGTGGGGCGGCGGCGGCCTACGAGCAGTACTTC. Its protein is CATRSGAAAAYEQYF.

The V call is TRBV11-3, the J call TRBJ1-2; D gene unclear. Trimming took off 1 base at V and 5 bases at J, with 5 bases between the two ends. The CDR3 spans 12 residues. The germline CDR1 and CDR2 sequences are SGHNT and YENEEA. The CDR3 bases are TGTGCCAGCAGCTTAGCGGGGTATGGCTACACCTTC. Translation: CASSLAGYGYTF.

The gene calls are TRBV6-6 and TRBJ2-3; 10 bases are a match to TRBD2. The ends lost 5 bases at V and 4 bases at J; junction bases unmatched: 9. This CDR3 is 16 amino acids long. Looked up from germline, CDR1 is MNHNY and CDR2 is SVGAGI (reference sequence). CDR3 coding DNA: TGTGCCAGCAGTAACACTCTAGCGGGAGTCGCAGATACGCAGTATTTT. It is translated as CASSNTLAGVADTQYF.

This clone occurred a few times. The chain couples TRBV7-3 to TRBJ2-1; 7 bases line up with TRBD2. The CDR3 extends over 16 amino acids. J gave up 0 bases and V 5 bases, and 7 bases lay outside the gene matches. The germline gives CDR1 SGHTA, CDR2 FQGTGA. CDR3: CASSNPGGGSYNEQFF. The DNA of the CDR3 is TGTGCCAGCAGCAACCCGGGGGGAGGCTCCTACAATGAGCAGTTCTTC.

J is TRBJ2-5 and V is TRBV30, with D maybe TRBD2 (7 bases). Germline loops: CDR1 GTSNPN, CDR2 SVGIG (reference sequence). The CDR3 spans 15 residues. The V gene lost 4 bases and the J gene lost 1 base, with 16 bases spanning the gap. The CDR3 here is CAWNEGGQFQETQYF. Written as DNA, the CDR3 is TGTGCCTGGAATGAGGGGGGGCAGTTCCAAGAGACCCAGTACTTC.

The rearrangement links TRBV5-1 to TRBJ2-1, with 10 nucleotides matching TRBD2. The germline CDR1 and CDR2 sequences are SGHRS and YFSETQ. The V gene end was trimmed by 4 bases and the J gene end by 7 bases; junction bases not matched to a gene: 11. The CDR3 totals 16 residues. CDR3 sequence: CASSPARLAGVNEQFF. In DNA form, the CDR3 reads TGCGCCAGCAGCCCGGCTCGGCTAGCGGGAGTGAATGAGCAGTTCTTC.